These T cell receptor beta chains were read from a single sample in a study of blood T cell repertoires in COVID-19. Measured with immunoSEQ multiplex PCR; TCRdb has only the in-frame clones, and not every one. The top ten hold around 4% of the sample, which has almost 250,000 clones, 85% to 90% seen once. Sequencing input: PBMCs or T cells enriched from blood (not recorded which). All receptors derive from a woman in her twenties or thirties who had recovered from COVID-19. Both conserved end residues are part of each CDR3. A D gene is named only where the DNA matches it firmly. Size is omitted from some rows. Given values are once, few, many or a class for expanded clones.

CDR3aa: CATRPGQRTPEAFF
CDR3nt: TGTGCCACCAGGCCGGGACAGCGGACCCCTGAAGCTTTCTTT
abundance: NA
v_gene: TRBV28
d_gene: TRBD1
j_gene: TRBJ1-1

CDR3aa: CASSRTAYGYTF
CDR3nt: TGTGCCAGCAGCCGGACAGCCTATGGCTACACCTTC
abundance: NA
v_gene: TRBV3-1/TRBV3-2
d_gene: NA
j_gene: TRBJ1-2

CDR3aa: CASSFSGNTGELFF
CDR3nt: TGTGCCAGCAGTTTCAGCGGGAATACCGGGGAGCTGTTTTTT
abundance: NA
v_gene: TRBV6-2/TRBV6-3
d_gene: TRBD2
j_gene: TRBJ2-2

CDR3aa: CASSLAFRDRGPRDYGYTF
CDR3nt: TGTGCCAGCAGCTTAGCATTCCGGGACAGGGGGCCAAGGGACTATGGCTACACCTTC
abundance: NA
v_gene: TRBV11-2
d_gene: TRBD1
j_gene: TRBJ1-2

CDR3aa: CAISADREYGYTF
CDR3nt: TGTGCCATCAGTGCCGACAGAGAGTATGGCTACACCTTC
abundance: few
v_gene: TRBV10-3
d_gene: NA
j_gene: TRBJ1-2

CDR3aa: CASSLDRGQIAFF
CDR3nt: TGTGCCAGCAGCCTAGACAGGGGGCAGATAGCTTTCTTT
abundance: NA
v_gene: TRBV27
d_gene: TRBD1
j_gene: TRBJ1-1

CDR3aa: CASSAGGATNEKLFF
CDR3nt: TGTGCCAGCAGTGCAGGGGGCGCAACTAATGAAAAACTGTTTTTT
abundance: NA
v_gene: TRBV25-1
d_gene: TRBD1
j_gene: TRBJ1-4

CDR3aa: CSASRRAPYGYTF
CDR3nt: TGCAGTGCTAGTCGCAGGGCTCCCTATGGCTACACCTTC
abundance: NA
v_gene: TRBV20-1
d_gene: NA
j_gene: TRBJ1-2

CDR3aa: CASSLSGNQPQHF
CDR3nt: TGTGCCAGCAGCCTATCAGGAAATCAGCCCCAGCATTTT
abundance: NA
v_gene: TRBV5-6
d_gene: NA
j_gene: TRBJ1-5

CDR3aa: CASSYSKPGNQPQHF
CDR3nt: TGTGCCAGCAGTTACTCCAAACCGGGCAATCAGCCCCAGCATTTT
abundance: once
v_gene: TRBV6-5
d_gene: NA
j_gene: TRBJ1-5

CDR3aa: CATSDTTGAGANVLTF
CDR3nt: TGTGCCACCAGTGATACTACAGGGGCTGGGGCCAACGTCCTGACTTTC
abundance: NA
v_gene: TRBV24-1
d_gene: TRBD1
j_gene: TRBJ2-6

CDR3aa: CASSLVNTRTSGAYNEQFF
CDR3nt: TGCGCCAGCAGCTTGGTAAACACCCGGACTAGCGGAGCCTACAATGAGCAGTTCTTC
abundance: NA
v_gene: TRBV5-1
d_gene: TRBD2
j_gene: TRBJ2-1

CDR3aa: CASSFRGRGYGYTF
CDR3nt: TGTGCCAGCAGTTTCCGCGGAAGGGGCTATGGCTACACCTTC
abundance: NA
v_gene: TRBV27
d_gene: NA
j_gene: TRBJ1-2

CDR3aa: CASSLALGTPTRSYNEQFF
CDR3nt: TGTGCTAGCAGCTTAGCCCTAGGTACACCCACCCGGAGCTACAATGAGCAGTTCTTC
abundance: NA
v_gene: TRBV7-7
d_gene: NA
j_gene: TRBJ2-1

CDR3aa: CASSLSRVDPYEQYF
CDR3nt: TGCGCCAGCAGCTTGAGCAGGGTCGATCCCTACGAGCAGTACTTC
abundance: once
v_gene: TRBV5-1
d_gene: NA
j_gene: TRBJ2-7

CDR3aa: CASSLWAGRLSSYNEQFF
CDR3nt: TGTGCCAGCAGTTTATGGGCGGGGCGTCTGTCCTCCTACAATGAGCAGTTCTTC
abundance: few
v_gene: TRBV28
d_gene: NA
j_gene: TRBJ2-1

CDR3aa: CASSLDRVRDYNSPLHF
CDR3nt: TGTGCCAGCAGTTTAGACAGGGTCCGGGACTATAATTCACCCCTCCACTTT
abundance: once
v_gene: TRBV28
d_gene: TRBD1
j_gene: TRBJ1-6

CDR3aa: CASSKTAGSYEQYF
CDR3nt: TGTGCCAGCAGCAAAACCGCGGGATCCTACGAGCAGTACTTC
abundance: few
v_gene: TRBV9
d_gene: NA
j_gene: TRBJ2-7

CDR3aa: CASSSQQGRNTEAFF
CDR3nt: TGTGCCAGTAGTTCGCAACAGGGGAGGAACACTGAAGCTTTCTTT
abundance: few
v_gene: TRBV19
d_gene: TRBD1
j_gene: TRBJ1-1

CDR3aa: CASSRQWAPYEQYF
CDR3nt: TGTGCCAGCTCAAGACAGTGGGCCCCCTACGAGCAGTACTTC
abundance: NA
v_gene: TRBV2
d_gene: NA
j_gene: TRBJ2-7

CDR3aa: CASSQSLTLNSPLHF
CDR3nt: TGCGCCAGCAGCCAATCACTAACTCTAAATTCACCCCTCCACTTT
abundance: NA
v_gene: TRBV4-3
d_gene: NA
j_gene: TRBJ1-6

CDR3aa: CASSLELVREAFF
CDR3nt: TGCGCCAGCAGCTTGGAGTTGGTCAGGGAAGCTTTCTTT
abundance: NA
v_gene: TRBV5-1
d_gene: NA
j_gene: TRBJ1-1

CDR3aa: CASSLVWSYEQYF
CDR3nt: TGTGCCAGCAGCTTAGTGTGGAGCTACGAGCAGTACTTC
abundance: few
v_gene: TRBV7-9
d_gene: NA
j_gene: TRBJ2-7

CDR3aa: CAGNRGGTDTQYF
CDR3nt: TGTGCCGGAAACAGGGGTGGCACAGATACGCAGTATTTT
abundance: few
v_gene: TRBV30
d_gene: TRBD1
j_gene: TRBJ2-3

CDR3aa: CASNLQGGTEAFF
CDR3nt: TGTGCCAGCAACCTTCAGGGGGGCACTGAAGCTTTCTTT
abundance: NA
v_gene: TRBV28
d_gene: TRBD1
j_gene: TRBJ1-1

CDR3aa: CASSVAGSTGELFF
CDR3nt: TGTGCCAGCAGTGTTGCGGGATCAACCGGGGAGCTGTTTTTT
abundance: NA
v_gene: TRBV2
d_gene: NA
j_gene: TRBJ2-2

CDR3aa: CATSDLTGGPTGELFF
CDR3nt: TGTGCCACCAGTGATTTAACGGGAGGGCCGACCGGGGAGCTGTTTTTT
abundance: NA
v_gene: TRBV24-1
d_gene: TRBD2
j_gene: TRBJ2-2

CDR3aa: CASSFNPGLEDEKLFF
CDR3nt: TGTGCCAGCAGCTTTAATCCAGGGTTAGAGGATGAAAAACTGTTTTTT
abundance: NA
v_gene: TRBV7-8
d_gene: NA
j_gene: TRBJ1-4

CDR3aa: CATSDSGLAGVETQYF
CDR3nt: TGTGCCACCAGTGATTCCGGACTAGCGGGAGTTGAGACCCAGTACTTC
abundance: NA
v_gene: TRBV24-1
d_gene: TRBD2
j_gene: TRBJ2-5

CDR3aa: CASSLVFDMNTEAFF
CDR3nt: TGTGCCAGCAGCTTAGTGTTCGACATGAACACTGAAGCTTTCTTT
abundance: NA
v_gene: TRBV7-2
d_gene: NA
j_gene: TRBJ1-1

CDR3aa: CASSQDYVGATDTQYF
CDR3nt: TGCGCCAGCAGCCAAGATTATGTGGGAGCCACAGATACGCAGTATTTT
abundance: NA
v_gene: TRBV4-1
d_gene: NA
j_gene: TRBJ2-3

CDR3aa: CASSLDGRSNQPQHF
CDR3nt: TGTGCCAGCAGCTTAGATGGGCGTAGCAATCAGCCCCAGCATTTT
abundance: NA
v_gene: TRBV7-9
d_gene: NA
j_gene: TRBJ1-5

CDR3aa: CASSQVGHSTDTQYF
CDR3nt: TGTGCCAGCAGCCAAGTGGGACATTCCACAGATACGCAGTATTTT
abundance: NA
v_gene: TRBV4-2
d_gene: NA
j_gene: TRBJ2-3

CDR3aa: CASSLSGGSSYNEQFF
CDR3nt: TGTGCCAGCAGTTTAAGCGGCGGGAGTTCCTACAATGAGCAGTTCTTC
abundance: NA
v_gene: TRBV28
d_gene: TRBD2
j_gene: TRBJ2-1

CDR3aa: CASSLTGTGAEKLFF
CDR3nt: TGTGCCAGCAGCTTAACCGGGACAGGGGCTGAAAAACTGTTTTTT
abundance: once
v_gene: TRBV11-2
d_gene: TRBD1
j_gene: TRBJ1-4

CDR3aa: CASSIPTGRYGYTF
CDR3nt: TGTGCCAGTAGTATCCCGACAGGGAGGTATGGCTACACCTTC
abundance: NA
v_gene: TRBV19
d_gene: TRBD1
j_gene: TRBJ1-2

CDR3aa: CASRFLAGVHEQFF
CDR3nt: TGTGCCAGTAGGTTTCTAGCGGGAGTTCATGAGCAGTTCTTC
abundance: NA
v_gene: TRBV19
d_gene: TRBD2
j_gene: TRBJ2-1

CDR3aa: CASSVGTVGQPQHF
CDR3nt: TGTGCCAGCAGCGTGGGGACAGTGGGACAGCCCCAGCATTTT
abundance: few
v_gene: TRBV9
d_gene: TRBD1
j_gene: TRBJ1-5

CDR3aa: CASSHTPSQDYEQYF
CDR3nt: TGTGCCAGCAGTCATACCCCCTCGCAGGACTACGAGCAGTACTTC
abundance: NA
v_gene: TRBV28
d_gene: NA
j_gene: TRBJ2-7

CDR3aa: CASRLMSGRDYNEQFF
CDR3nt: TGTGCCAGCAGGCTCATGTCAGGGCGGGACTACAATGAGCAGTTCTTC
abundance: NA
v_gene: TRBV11-1
d_gene: NA
j_gene: TRBJ2-1

CDR3aa: CASSLSGAGGSDTQYF
CDR3nt: TGTGCCAGCAGCTTATCCGGGGCGGGAGGATCAGATACGCAGTATTTT
abundance: NA
v_gene: TRBV7-2
d_gene: TRBD2
j_gene: TRBJ2-3

CDR3aa: CAWSTAGPYEQYF
CDR3nt: TGTGCCTGGAGTACAGCGGGGCCCTACGAGCAGTACTTC
abundance: NA
v_gene: TRBV30
d_gene: TRBD2
j_gene: TRBJ2-7

CDR3aa: CASSLPSEGTGGFREQYF
CDR3nt: TGTGCCAGCAGCTTACCCTCCGAAGGGACAGGGGGCTTTAGGGAGCAGTACTTC
abundance: NA
v_gene: TRBV7-2
d_gene: TRBD1
j_gene: TRBJ2-7

CDR3aa: CASSPTASGFAEAFF
CDR3nt: TGTGCCAGCAGCCCGACAGCGTCGGGTTTCGCTGAAGCTTTCTTT
abundance: once
v_gene: TRBV7-9
d_gene: NA
j_gene: TRBJ1-1

CDR3aa: CATSTRGMQETQYF
CDR3nt: TGTGCCACCAGCACTCGGGGGATGCAAGAGACCCAGTACTTC
abundance: NA
v_gene: TRBV15
d_gene: NA
j_gene: TRBJ2-5

CDR3aa: CASSQGQGAQGGGYTF
CDR3nt: TGCGCCAGCAGCCAGGGTCAAGGGGCTCAGGGGGGCGGCTACACCTTC
abundance: NA
v_gene: TRBV4-1
d_gene: TRBD1
j_gene: TRBJ1-2

CDR3aa: CASSLPGGPNEQFF
CDR3nt: TGTGCCAGCAGTTTACCGGGAGGGCCCAATGAGCAGTTCTTC
abundance: NA
v_gene: TRBV27
d_gene: TRBD2
j_gene: TRBJ2-1

CDR3aa: CASRWTGDSYEQYF
CDR3nt: TGTGCCAGCAGGTGGACAGGGGACTCCTACGAGCAGTACTTC
abundance: NA
v_gene: TRBV6-5
d_gene: TRBD1
j_gene: TRBJ2-7

CDR3aa: CASSFDRGGTEAFF
CDR3nt: TGTGCCAGCAGTTTTGACAGGGGCGGTACTGAAGCTTTCTTT
abundance: NA
v_gene: TRBV27
d_gene: TRBD1
j_gene: TRBJ1-1

CDR3aa: CAWSGSGSGVAGELFF
CDR3nt: TGTGCCTGGAGTGGTTCCGGGAGCGGCGTAGCCGGGGAGCTGTTTTTT
abundance: NA
v_gene: TRBV30
d_gene: NA
j_gene: TRBJ2-2

CDR3aa: CASSGQPVSRVPSTDTQYF
CDR3nt: TGTGCCAGCAGCGGCCAACCCGTGTCTCGCGTACCTAGCACAGATACGCAGTATTTT
abundance: NA
v_gene: TRBV9
d_gene: NA
j_gene: TRBJ2-3

CDR3aa: CASSIPRGRLHTIYF
CDR3nt: TGTGCCAGCAGCATCCCCAGGGGGCGATTACACACCATATATTTT
abundance: NA
v_gene: TRBV11-2
d_gene: TRBD1
j_gene: TRBJ1-3

CDR3aa: CASSEVRGVGTEAFF
CDR3nt: TGTGCCAGCAGTGAAGTACGGGGGGTCGGCACTGAAGCTTTCTTT
abundance: NA
v_gene: TRBV25-1
d_gene: NA
j_gene: TRBJ1-1

CDR3aa: CASSSWIAGRTYNEQFF
CDR3nt: TGCGCCAGCAGCTCTTGGATAGCGGGACGAACTTACAATGAGCAGTTCTTC
abundance: NA
v_gene: TRBV4-1
d_gene: TRBD2
j_gene: TRBJ2-1

CDR3aa: CASSLGASGIYNEQFF
CDR3nt: TGTGCCAGCAGCTTGGGAGCTAGCGGAATATACAATGAGCAGTTCTTC
abundance: NA
v_gene: TRBV5-5
d_gene: TRBD2
j_gene: TRBJ2-1

CDR3aa: CASSFPGTYEQYF
CDR3nt: TGTGCCAGCAGCTTTCCGGGGACCTACGAGCAGTACTTC
abundance: NA
v_gene: TRBV11-2
d_gene: NA
j_gene: TRBJ2-7

CDR3aa: CASSLGAWGRSGDTQYF
CDR3nt: TGTGCCAGCAGCTTAGGGGCCTGGGGGCGAAGTGGGGATACGCAGTATTTT
abundance: NA
v_gene: TRBV11-3
d_gene: NA
j_gene: TRBJ2-3

CDR3aa: CASSQVIIPTPYEQYF
CDR3nt: TGCGCCAGCAGCCAAGTTATAATCCCCACTCCCTACGAGCAGTACTTC
abundance: NA
v_gene: TRBV4-3
d_gene: NA
j_gene: TRBJ2-7

CDR3aa: CASSSRQGRTEAFF
CDR3nt: TGCGCCAGCAGCTCCCGACAGGGTCGCACTGAAGCTTTCTTT
abundance: NA
v_gene: TRBV5-1
d_gene: TRBD1
j_gene: TRBJ1-1